Listed below are T cell receptor beta chains from one sample, sequenced in a study of cytomegalovirus exposure and HLA in healthy donors. Sequencing used immunoSEQ multiplex PCR; TCRdb keeps in-frame clones, though not all of them. Its listing shows about 70,000 clones. What was sequenced was PBMCs. These receptors came from a female donor in good health and CMV-seropositive. Each CDR3 is given with its conserved first and last residue. Fields, in order: J gene, V gene, D gene, CDR3 protein, CDR3 DNA. The D gene is left open where the match is weak.

>TRBJ2-2|TRBV25-1|TRBD2
CASSDSGREAGELFF
TGTGCCAGCAGTGATAGCGGGAGAGAAGCCGGGGAGCTGTTTTTT
>TRBJ2-1|TRBV19|-
CASSMGSPSNEQFF
TGTGCCAGTAGTATGGGGAGTCCGTCGAATGAGCAGTTCTTC
>TRBJ2-5|TRBV5-1|-
CASSDPTGGETQYF
TGCGCCAGCAGCGACCCAACCGGCGGAGAGACCCAGTACTTC
>TRBJ2-7|TRBV5-1|TRBD1
CASSLDLTGTGTYEQYF
TGCGCCAGCAGCTTGGACCTGACCGGGACAGGGACCTACGAGCAGTACTTC
>TRBJ1-2|TRBV6-6|-
CASSYQDSNYGYTF
TGTGCCAGCAGTTACCAGGACTCCAACTATGGCTACACCTTC
>TRBJ2-7|TRBV19|TRBD2
CASRPTSGSAYEQYF
TGTGCCAGTAGGCCGACTAGCGGGAGCGCCTACGAGCAGTACTTC
>TRBJ1-4|TRBV15|-
CATNGQKLFF
TGTGCCACCAATGGGCAGAAACTGTTTTTT
>TRBJ2-7|TRBV7-9|-
CASSSLPHPEQYF
TGTGCCAGCAGCTCGCTACCTCACCCCGAGCAGTACTTC
>TRBJ2-3|TRBV6-4|-
CASSVGGSTDTQYF
TGTGCCAGCAGTGTTGGGGGGAGCACAGATACGCAGTATTTT
>TRBJ2-5|TRBV5-1|-
CASRERETQYF
TGCGCCAGCAGGGAGCGGGAGACCCAGTACTTC
>TRBJ1-2|TRBV18|TRBD1
CASSPSGTAGYTF
TGTGCCAGCTCACCGTCCGGGACAGCCGGCTACACCTTC
>TRBJ1-2|TRBV28|TRBD1
CASTGDRRGYTF
TGTGCCAGCACCGGGGACAGAAGAGGCTACACCTTC
>TRBJ2-2|TRBV4-2|TRBD2
CASSHQKYGGARTGELFF
TGTGCCAGCAGCCACCAGAAGTACGGGGGGGCCAGAACCGGGGAGCTGTTTTTT
>TRBJ2-5|TRBV19|TRBD1
CASKEDREGKETQYF
TGTGCCAGTAAGGAGGACAGGGAAGGGAAAGAGACCCAGTACTTC
>TRBJ1-2|TRBV10-1|-
CASSAGDYGYTF
TGCGCCAGCAGTGCAGGGGACTATGGCTACACCTTC
>TRBJ2-7|TRBV4-1|TRBD2
CASSQDKWAGVPYEQYF
TGCGCCAGCAGCCAAGATAAGTGGGCGGGAGTTCCCTACGAGCAGTACTTC
>TRBJ2-7|TRBV11-1|TRBD1
CASSQRQGEDEQYF
TGTGCCAGCAGCCAGCGACAGGGCGAAGACGAGCAGTACTTC
>TRBJ2-7|TRBV2|-
CASRTQGGGGDPLYF
TGTGCCAGCAGGACCCAGGGGGGAGGAGGAGATCCGCTGTACTTC
>TRBJ1-5|TRBV7-8|TRBD1
CASSSHPRRTGGKPQHF
TGTGCCAGCAGTTCCCATCCCCGACGGACAGGGGGGAAGCCCCAGCATTTT
>TRBJ2-4|TRBV19|-
CASSNEGGLANIQYF
TGTGCCAGTAGTAACGAAGGAGGGTTGGCGAACATTCAGTACTTC
>TRBJ1-5|TRBV19|-
CASSIDRDSNQPQHF
TGTGCCAGTAGTATAGACAGGGATAGCAATCAGCCCCAGCATTTT
>TRBJ1-1|TRBV6-5|TRBD1
CASSLQGVNTEAFF
TGTGCCAGCAGTTTACAGGGGGTGAACACTGAAGCTTTCTTT
>TRBJ1-1|TRBV28|TRBD1
CASSSGQGSRTEAFF
TGTGCCAGCAGCTCGGGACAGGGTTCGCGTACTGAAGCTTTCTTT
>TRBJ2-1|TRBV4-1|TRBD2
CASSPLAGGDNEQFF
TGCGCCAGCAGTCCTCTAGCGGGAGGCGACAATGAGCAGTTCTTC